One T cell receptor beta chain is described in this entry. Its matching antigen is unknown. This sample was taken from a study of blood T cells in healthy people across ages. Study conclusions and caveats: A roughly linear age-dependent decrease characterized TCR beta diversity per million T cells. Long-lived and aged donors differed, with more naive CD4+ cells and higher diversity in the long-lived. Naive T cell percentage showed a strong correlation with TCR beta diversity.

This CDR3 region has 15 residues. Losses at the gene ends were 7 bases for V and 4 bases for J; bases not matched to a gene: 9. CDR1 is MNHEY and CDR2 is SVGEGT in the germline V gene. With a J-beta primer mix and a sample-barcoded 5' primer, a second PCR ran 7 to 11 cycles. TCRdb fed the 5' RACE reads into MiXCR, producing one record per CDR3 protein. The sample contains hundreds of thousands of distinct CDR3 sequences, around 62% of which appear only once. Total RNA, at least 6 micrograms per sample, came from PBMCs. Specimen: blood. The gene calls are TRBV6-2 or TRBV6-3 and TRBJ2-1; TRBD2 aligns across 8 bases. This clonotype originated in a man aged 30 to 45 in good health. In DNA form, the CDR3 reads TGTGCCAGCACCTACGACAAGCGGGGGTACAATGAGCAGTTCTTC. Its translation: CASTYDKRGYNEQFF.